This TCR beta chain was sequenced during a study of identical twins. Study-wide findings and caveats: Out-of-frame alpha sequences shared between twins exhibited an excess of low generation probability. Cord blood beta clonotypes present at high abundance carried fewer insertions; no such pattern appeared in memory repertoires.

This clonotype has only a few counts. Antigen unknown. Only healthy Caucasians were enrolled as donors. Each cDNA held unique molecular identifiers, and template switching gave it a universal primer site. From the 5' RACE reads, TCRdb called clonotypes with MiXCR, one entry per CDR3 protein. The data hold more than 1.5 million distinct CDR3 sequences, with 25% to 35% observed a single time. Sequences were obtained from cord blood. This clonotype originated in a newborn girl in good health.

For the CDR3, the DNA is TGTGCCAGTACCCAATCGGGCGACAATGAGCAGTTCTTC. Translation: CASTQSGDNEQFF. V usage is TRBV19 and J usage is TRBJ2-1; unclear D gene. This CDR3 has 13 amino acids. Trimming left V 7 bases short and J 5 bases short, with 12 bases between. The germline gives CDR1 LNHDA, CDR2 SQIVND (reference sequence).